The 18 T cell receptor beta chains below all came from one sample that was sequenced in a study of T cells in Graves' hyperthyroidism and ophthalmopathy. The investigators amplified TCR beta CDR3 regions from RNA transcripts. HTBI primers were employed in a first-round RT-PCR of the TCR CDR3. MiXCR, run by TCRdb on the multiplex PCR reads, gives a single entry per CDR3 protein. The sample shows hundreds of thousands of distinct CDR3 sequences, 15% to 19% of them seen only once. Specimen: blood. Receptor source: a woman younger than 30 with Graves' hyperthyroidism.

This clonotype was seen repeatedly, ten times or more. The V and J genes are TRBV27 and TRBJ1-5; 7 nucleotides line up with TRBD1. Germline values: CDR1 MNHEY, CDR2 SMNVEV (reference sequence). This CDR3 has 15 amino acids. J lost 4 bases, V lost 6 bases, and 9 bases had no gene match. The CDR3 here is CASSREGQINQPQHF. The DNA for the CDR3 is TGTGCCAGCAGCCGAGAGGGACAGATAAATCAGCCCCAGCATTTT.

This clonotype was found many times. V usage is TRBV7-6 and J usage is TRBJ2-1; D call uncertain. The CDR3 is 18 amino acids. Germline V gene lookup returns CDR1 SGHVS and CDR2 FNYEAQ. V shed 0 bases and J shed 1 base, with 16 bases lying between them. The CDR3 region is CASSLADPEALSYNEQFF. CDR3 DNA sequence: TGTGCCAGCAGCTTAGCGGACCCCGAAGCCCTTTCCTACAATGAGCAGTTCTTC.

The table lists this clonotype with many counts. The rearrangement links TRBV12-3 or TRBV12-4 to TRBJ1-1; tentatively, D is TRBD1 (6 bases). The CDR3 has 14 amino acids. Deletions cut 3 bases from V and 1 base from J, with 9 bases between. In DNA form, the CDR3 reads TGTGCCAGCAGTTTTTGGGGGCCGAACACTGAAGCTTTCTTT. Its protein product is CASSFWGPNTEAFF.

The chain recombines TRBV20-1 with TRBJ2-4; the D gene is possibly TRBD2 (6 bases). The CDR3 covers 13 residues. The germline V and J ends were trimmed by 6 bases and 2 bases, with 11 bases remaining between them. The germline gives CDR1 DFQATT, CDR2 SNEGSKA (reference sequence). CDR3 nucleotide sequence: TGCAGTGCGGTCCGGGACTCCAAAAACATTCAGTACTTC. This encodes CSAVRDSKNIQYF.

This clonotype appeared a few times. V gene TRBV3-1 combines with J gene TRBJ2-7; TRBD2 is a possible D gene (5 bases). The CDR3 runs to 15 residues. Per the germline V gene, CDR1 is LGHDT and CDR2 is YNNKEL (reference sequence). Trimming took 3 bases from V and 0 from J, leaving 12 bases between them. The CDR3 protein is CASSQTGGRSYEQYF. The CDR3 region has the DNA TGTGCCAGCAGCCAGACGGGCGGGCGCTCCTACGAGCAGTACTTC.

This clonotype was counted at least ten times. This sequence joins TRBV3-1 and TRBJ1-2; 9 positions agree with TRBD1. Germline V gene sequence: CDR1 LGHDT, CDR2 YNNKEL (reference sequence). J gave up 6 bases and V 2 bases, and 10 bases lay outside the gene matches. There are 16 residues in the CDR3. CDR3 DNA: TGTGCCAGCAGCCAAAAGAGCGGGACAGGGCCTAATGGCTACACCTTC. Its protein product is CASSQKSGTGPNGYTF.

This clonotype has a count of ten or more. The chain uses TRBV28 and TRBJ2-7; TRBD1 aligns across 9 bases. CDR1 is MDHEN and CDR2 is SYDVKM in the germline V gene. The CDR3 loop spans 16 amino acids. V lost 2 bases and J lost 2; bases outside the gene matches: 7. CDR3 loop: CASSLTGGGKPYEQYF. CDR3 bases: TGTGCCAGCAGTTTAACAGGGGGCGGAAAGCCCTACGAGCAGTACTTC. The variable domain in full, with the rest retrieved from reference TRBV28 and TRBJ2-7, is DVKVTQSSRYLVKRTGEKVFLECVQDMDHENMFWYRQDPGLGLRLIYFSYDVKMKEKGDIPEGYSVSREKKERFSLILESASTNQTSMYLCASSLTGGGKPYEQYFGPGTRLTVT.

This clonotype was recorded a few times. The chain carries TRBV9 and TRBJ2-1, with D possibly being TRBD1 or TRBD2 (5 bases each). Germline CDR1 is SGDLS and CDR2 is YYNGEE. Trimming removed 4 bases from V and 10 bases from J, with 15 bases in between. CDR3 length: 13 amino acids. The CDR3 sequence: CASSPEGFNEQFF. CDR3 DNA: TGTGCCAGCAGCCCCGAGGGGTTCAACGAGCAGTTCTTC.

This clonotype came up a few times. The chain uses TRBV6-1 and TRBJ2-5; the match to TRBD1 covers 10 bases. In germline, CDR1 is MNHNS, CDR2 SASEGT. The CDR3 length is 17 residues. J lost 5 bases, V lost 6 bases, and 15 bases had no gene match. CDR3 residues: CASSQRGMTGGGETQYF. The CDR3 DNA is TGTGCCAGCAGCCAAAGGGGGATGACAGGGGGCGGGGAGACCCAGTACTTC.

The chain links TRBV6-2 or TRBV6-3 to TRBJ1-5; D might be TRBD1 (6 bases). Germline V gene data show CDR1 as MNHEY and CDR2 as SVGEGT. V was trimmed by 11 bases and J by 4 bases, leaving 15 bases between them. The CDR3 totals 13 residues. The chain's CDR3 is CAAGGGGNQPQHF. CDR3 coding DNA: TGTGCCGCCGGGGGAGGGGGTAATCAGCCCCAGCATTTT.

The V and J genes are TRBV6-2 or TRBV6-3 and TRBJ1-1, with 9 bases aligning to TRBD1. J lost 5 bases, V lost 2 bases, and 3 bases had no gene match. The CDR3 is 14 residues long. The germline V gene has CDR1 MNHEY and CDR2 SVGEGT. The CDR3, as DNA: TGTGCCAGCAGTTACGGGACAGGGAGGACTGAAGCTTTCTTT. As protein: CASSYGTGRTEAFF.

This clonotype came up many times. The genes are TRBV18 and TRBJ1-1; 12 positions match TRBD1. With 3 bases clipped from V and 4 bases from J, the junction kept 6 bases outside the gene matches. Germline assignment: CDR1 KGHSH and CDR2 LQKENI. The CDR3 has 16 residues. The CDR3 spells CASSPGQGASGTEAFF. CDR3 coding DNA: TGTGCCAGCTCACCGGGACAGGGGGCCTCAGGCACTGAAGCTTTCTTT.

This clonotype came up many times. The chain employs TRBV7-8 and TRBJ1-2; 7 bases align to TRBD1. V dropped 1 base and J dropped 4; count of bases not matched to a gene: 9. This CDR3 region has 16 residues. The germline CDR1 and CDR2 sequences are SGHVS and FQNEAQ. The CDR3 spells CASSLGFDRAVYGYTF. DNA for the CDR3: TGTGCCAGCAGCTTAGGATTCGACAGGGCCGTCTATGGCTACACCTTC.

This clonotype appeared a few times. V and J are TRBV20-1 and TRBJ2-7; 10 nucleotides agree with TRBD1. CDR1 DFQATT and CDR2 SNEGSKA come from the germline V gene (reference sequence). Germline trimming cut 8 bases from V and 3 bases from J; bases unmatched to any gene: 7. The CDR3 is 13 amino acids. This chain's CDR3 is CSSQGQGYYEQYF. The CDR3 DNA sequence: TGCAGTAGCCAGGGACAGGGGTACTACGAGCAGTACTTC.

This chain links TRBV7-2 with TRBJ2-7; D is unclear. V was clipped by 3 bases and J by 6 bases, with 12 bases between them. This CDR3 spans 13 amino acids. The germline V gene encodes CDR1 SGHTA and CDR2 FQGNSA. This CDR3 is CASSFPGGLEQYF. The DNA for the CDR3 is TGTGCCAGCAGCTTCCCTGGTGGTCTCGAGCAGTACTTC. Full variable domain (rest looked up from reference TRBV7-2 and TRBJ2-7): GAGVSQSPSNKVTEKGKDVELRCDPISGHTALYWYRQSLGQGLEFLIYFQGNSAPDKSGLPSDRFSAERTGGSVSTLTIQRTQQEDSAVYLCASSFPGGLEQYFGPGTRLTVT.

This clonotype was seen a handful of times. This rearrangement joins TRBV29-1 to TRBJ2-7; TRBD2 might be the D (7 bases). This CDR3 comprises 11 residues. V was shortened by 8 bases and J by 9 bases, with 17 bases between the two germline ends. Germline V gives CDR1 SQVTM, CDR2 ANQGSEA. CDR3 loop: CSSEGGGVQYF. As DNA, the CDR3 is TGCAGCTCCGAGGGGGGGGGTGTGCAGTACTTC.

The chain couples TRBV29-1 to TRBJ2-1, with 8 bases lining up with TRBD1. V was clipped by 8 bases and J by 6 bases; unmatched bases: 9. Germline CDR1 and CDR2: SQVTM and ANQGSEA. The CDR3 covers 13 residues. CDR3 sequence: CSTAGGASNEQFF. CDR3 nucleotides: TGCAGCACTGCAGGGGGCGCGTCCAATGAGCAGTTCTTC.

This clonotype was counted many times. V is TRBV20-1 and J is TRBJ2-7; the D gene is possibly TRBD1 (6 bases). The CDR3 has 12 residues. Germline V gene sequence: CDR1 DFQATT, CDR2 SNEGSKA (reference sequence). V lost 7 bases and J lost 6, with 16 bases in between. CDR3 coding DNA: TGCAGTGTCCAGGGGCGAGTGGGCGAGCAGTACTTC. Translating gives CSVQGRVGEQYF.